A single sample gave rise to the 21 T cell receptor beta chains below, sequenced in a study of shared clonotypes between healthy human individuals (dated by TCRdb to the early 2020s). Library creation used the immunoSEQ multiplex PCR assay. The source is immuneACCESS, and TCRdb retained only in-frame sequences with V and J called. Part of the clones is not carried over; for the studies checked, unresolved V genes explain less than half of this, and the remainder is unexplained. The sample records about 1 million clones, roughly 70% of which are singletons. The ten largest clones add up to about 1.5% of the sample. Sequencing was performed on memory CD4+ T cells sorted from blood. In light of the paper, this sample's cell subset or site label describes: CD45RA-negative fraction. Source of these receptors: a man between 18 and 35 years old in good health.

The V gene is TRBV28, the J gene TRBJ2-7; D gene unclear. The V end was cut by 3 bases, the J end by 2 bases, with 20 bases between. Germline CDR1 MDHEN, CDR2 SYDVKM. The CDR3 extends over 17 amino acids. This CDR3 is CASSFSTVISPTYEQYF. DNA of the CDR3: TGTGCCAGCAGTTTCTCTACGGTTATCTCACCAACCTACGAGCAGTACTTC.

The J gene is TRBJ2-7, the V gene TRBV7-9, with D possibly matching TRBD1 (5 bases). V dropped 5 bases and J dropped 2 bases, with 13 bases sitting between them. Per the germline V gene, CDR1 is SEHNR and CDR2 is FQNEAQ (reference sequence). The CDR3 consists of 14 residues. The chain's CDR3 is CASSEDSVTYEQYF. CDR3 in DNA: TGTGCCAGCAGCGAAGACAGTGTCACCTACGAGCAGTACTTC.

The chain is built from TRBV28 and TRBJ2-5; D is unresolved. V dropped 3 bases and J dropped 5 bases, with 4 bases sitting between them. The length of the CDR3 is 11 residues. Germline lookup yields CDR1 MDHEN and CDR2 SYDVKM. For the CDR3, the DNA is TGTGCCAGCAGTTTGGTGGAGACCCAGTACTTC. Amino acid sequence: CASSLVETQYF.

This chain uses TRBV11-2 with TRBJ2-7, with D perhaps TRBD1 (6 bases). Trimming took 7 bases from V and 0 from J, leaving 13 bases between them. The CDR3 is 14 amino acids. From germline, CDR1 is SGHAT and CDR2 FQNNGV. CDR3 region: CASTSTGNSYEQYF. The CDR3 nucleotides are TGTGCCAGCACGAGTACAGGGAACTCCTACGAGCAGTACTTC.

The V gene is TRBV19, the J gene TRBJ2-1; D is perhaps TRBD1 (5 bases). Germline CDR1 LNHDA, CDR2 SQIVND (reference sequence). Trimming stripped 6 bases from V and 7 bases from J, with 16 bases between. CDR3 length: 14 amino acids. The CDR3 spells CASRGRKDRNEQFF. Written as DNA, the CDR3 is TGTGCCAGTAGGGGGCGAAAGGATAGGAATGAGCAGTTCTTC.

J is TRBJ1-5 and V is TRBV9; D uncertain. Germline loops: CDR1 SGDLS, CDR2 YYNGEE. The CDR3 is 14 residues long. Trimming cost V 2 bases and J 3 bases, with 9 bases left between them. The CDR3 DNA is TGTGCCAGCAGCGTTGGCAGTATCAATCAGCCCCAGCATTTT. Translated, it gives CASSVGSINQPQHF.

This clone was found once. The chain joins TRBV18 to TRBJ1-3; the D is unclear. The CDR3 length is 13 residues. The germline CDR1 and CDR2 sequences are KGHSH and LQKENI. V lost 4 bases and J lost 2, with 6 bases in between. For the CDR3, the DNA is TGTGCCAGCTCACAGGAACCTGGAAACACCATATATTTT. Residues: CASSQEPGNTIYF.

The CDR3 spells CASSSGTGPWEQYF. CDR3 nucleotides: TGTGCCAGCAGTTCCGGGACAGGCCCCTGGGAGCAGTACTTC. The chain has TRBV6-5 and TRBJ2-5; 8 bases agree with TRBD1. The CDR3 loop spans 14 amino acids. Germline V CDR1 and CDR2: MNHEY, SVGAGI. The trim removed 4 bases at V and 11 bases at J, leaving 12 bases unmatched.

V gene TRBV4-3 combines with J gene TRBJ1-2; TRBD1 agrees at 8 bases. Trimming removed 3 bases from V and 4 bases from J; junction bases left unmatched: 7. The CDR3 length is 15 residues. Germline CDR1 LGHNA, CDR2 YSLEER. CDR3 protein: CASSQQQGVFYGYTF. The CDR3 coding sequence is TGCGCCAGCAGCCAGCAACAGGGGGTGTTCTATGGCTACACCTTC.

This chain uses TRBV11-3 with TRBJ2-3; the D is unclear. V was trimmed by 6 bases and J by 0 bases, leaving 13 bases between them. In germline, CDR1 is SGHNT, CDR2 YENEEA. CDR3 length: 15 residues. The CDR3 DNA sequence: TGTGCCAGCAGACTAAGGACGGAAAGCACAGATACGCAGTATTTT. It specifies CASRLRTESTDTQYF.

The table lists this clone with a few counts. The chain links TRBV28 to TRBJ1-1; D unresolved. Trimming cost V 3 bases and J 11 bases, with 10 bases left between them. The germline CDR1 and CDR2 sequences are MDHEN and SYDVKM. The CDR3 consists of 11 residues. DNA of the CDR3: TGTGCCAGCAGTTTGAGTCCTGGGGCTTTCTTT. This gives the protein CASSLSPGAFF. The full variable domain, rest sourced from reference TRBV28 and TRBJ1-1, is DVKVTQSSRYLVKRTGEKVFLECVQDMDHENMFWYRQDPGLGLRLIYFSYDVKMKEKGDIPEGYSVSREKKERFSLILESASTNQTSMYLCASSLSPGAFFGQGTRLTVV.

The genes are TRBV10-3 and TRBJ1-1; 7 nucleotides align to TRBD1. Trimming at V came to 5 bases and at J to 1 base, leaving 4 bases not matched to a gene. CDR3 size: 14 residues. In germline, CDR1 is ENHRY, CDR2 SYGVKD. CDR3 DNA: TGTGCCATCAGTAGGGACAGCGGGAACACTGAAGCTTTCTTT. Its protein is CAISRDSGNTEAFF.

The chain joins TRBV2 to TRBJ2-1, with 9 bases that match TRBD2. The length of the CDR3 is 15 residues. Trimming removed 2 bases from V and 4 bases from J; junction bases left unmatched: 3. CDR1 is SNHLY, CDR2 FYNNEI, per germline. This CDR3 is CASSEFSGGYNEQFF. CDR3 DNA: TGTGCCAGCAGTGAATTCAGCGGGGGGTACAATGAGCAGTTCTTC. Full variable domain (missing parts from reference TRBV2 and TRBJ2-1): EPEVTQTPSHQVTQMGQEVILRCVPISNHLYFYWYRQILGQKVEFLVSFYNNEISEKSEIFDDQFSVERPDGSNFTLKIRSTKLEDSAMYFCASSEFSGGYNEQFFGPGTRLTVL.

This clone was picked up a small number of times. The chain employs TRBV14 and TRBJ2-3; 11 bases agree with TRBD2. There are 18 residues in the CDR3. V gave up 4 bases and J gave up 2 bases; unmatched junction bases: 11. CDR1 SGHDN and CDR2 FVKESK come from the germline V gene. Written as DNA, the CDR3 is TGTGCCAGCAGCCTCCATCTGGGACTAGCGGAGTTCACAGATACGCAGTATTTT. Translation gives CASSLHLGLAEFTDTQYF. Based on the CDR3 plus reference TRBV14 and TRBJ2-3, the full variable domain is EAGVTQFPSHSVIEKGQTVTLRCDPISGHDNLYWYRRVMGKEIKFLLHFVKESKQDESGMPNNRFLAERTGGTYSTLKVQPAELEDSGVYFCASSLHLGLAEFTDTQYFGPGTRLTVL.

This clone was seen just once. The chain recombines TRBV10-1 with TRBJ2-1; D possibly corresponds to TRBD1 (5 bases). The germline V gene encodes CDR1 WNHNN and CDR2 SYGVQD (reference sequence). Trimming left V 3 bases short and J 7 bases short, with 10 bases between. The CDR3 is made up of 13 amino acids. As DNA, the CDR3 is TGCGCCAGCAGTGAAGGGGTCGAGAATGAGCAGTTCTTC. This translates into CASSEGVENEQFF.

DNA of the CDR3: TGTGCCAGCAGCTTGCCCTCGACAGCTTCTGGAAACACCATATATTTT. Protein sequence: CASSLPSTASGNTIYF. The gene calls are TRBV5-4 and TRBJ1-3; D is perhaps TRBD1 (5 bases). The length of the CDR3 is 16 residues. V lost 1 base to trimming and J lost 1 base, with 12 bases between them. Per germline, CDR1 SGHNT and CDR2 YYREEE (reference sequence).

V gene TRBV5-4 combines with J gene TRBJ2-5; 12 nucleotides agree with TRBD2. The CDR3 runs 15 residues. The V segment lost 7 bases and the J segment 2 bases; nucleotides outside the gene matches: 6. Germline V gene lookup returns CDR1 SGHNT and CDR2 YYREEE (reference sequence). The DNA of the CDR3 is TGTGCCAGCGCTCCTAGCGGGGGGGTACAAGAGACCCAGTACTTC. Its protein is CASAPSGGVQETQYF.

Remarks on this clone: At the DNA level, this CDR3 is encoded by other sequences in the same sample as well. The rearrangement joins TRBV28 to TRBJ1-5; 10 bases line up with TRBD1. V lost 3 bases and J lost 4; bases outside the gene matches: 3. The CDR3 is 15 residues long. The V gene's germline CDR1 is MDHEN and CDR2 SYDVKM. CDR3 sequence reads: CASSFRDRGNQPQHF. CDR3 bases: TGTGCCAGCAGTTTTAGGGACAGGGGAAATCAGCCCCAGCATTTT.

This clone was seen more than once but under ten times. The chain uses TRBV11-2 and TRBJ2-7, with unresolved D. There are 9 residues in the CDR3. Germline CDR1 SGHAT, CDR2 FQNNGV. V was cut by 5 bases and J by 6 bases, with 2 bases left in between. The CDR3, as DNA: TGTGCCAGCAGCCTCGAGCAGTACTTC. Translated: CASSLEQYF.

J is TRBJ1-2 and V is TRBV9; D perhaps matches TRBD1 (5 bases). The V gene lost 10 bases and the J gene lost 0 bases, with 13 bases spanning the gap. The V gene's germline CDR1 is SGDLS and CDR2 YYNGEE. The CDR3 is 13 residues long. CDR3 sequence reads: CASTRGSNYGYTF. Here the CDR3 DNA reads TGTGCCTCGACGAGGGGCTCTAACTATGGCTACACCTTC.

This clone was counted a single time. CDR3 in DNA: TGTGCCAGCAGTACCGCGGACAAGTACTACGAGCAGTACTTC. Residues: CASSTADKYYEQYF. The chain combines TRBV6-1 with TRBJ2-7, with a possible D match to TRBD1 (5 bases). CDR3 length: 14 residues. Germline V lookup: CDR1 MNHNS, CDR2 SASEGT. The V end lost 5 bases, the J end lost 3 bases, and 14 bases lay between the germline ends.